The rows below give T cell receptor beta chains drawn from one sample of a study of cytomegalovirus exposure and HLA in healthy donors. Measured with immunoSEQ multiplex PCR; TCRdb has only the in-frame clones, and not every one. This table holds about 170,000 clones, almost 75% found once. Sequences were obtained from PBMCs. The origin of the receptors is a woman younger than 35 in good health and CMV-seropositive. Both conserved end residues are part of each CDR3. D genes are given only for firm matches. Clone size is shown for a subset of rows, as once, few, many or a class of expanded clone.

J	length	size	D	V	CDR3	DNA
TRBJ1-3	15	.	.	TRBV9	CASSVGVPSGNTIYF	TGTGCCAGCAGCGTAGGAGTTCCCTCTGGAAACACCATATATTTT
TRBJ1-1	12	.	.	TRBV9	CASSERGYEAFF	TGTGCCAGCAGCGAAAGGGGATACGAAGCTTTCTTT
TRBJ2-5	15	.	TRBD1	TRBV19	CASSIVDRGLETQYF	TGTGCCAGTAGTATAGTGGACAGGGGGCTGGAGACCCAGTACTTC
TRBJ2-5	15	few	.	TRBV5-1	CASSWDSSYQETQYF	TGCGCCAGCAGCTGGGACTCCTCGTACCAAGAGACCCAGTACTTC
TRBJ1-2	14	.	.	TRBV18	CASSPLTEVDGYTF	TGTGCCAGCTCACCCCTGACAGAGGTAGATGGCTACACCTTC
TRBJ2-7	15	.	TRBD2	TRBV27	CASSFFGGAAYEQYF	TGTGCCAGCAGTTTTTTCGGGGGGGCTGCCTACGAGCAGTACTTC
TRBJ2-7	17	few	.	TRBV9	CASSLRDTDYLDYEQYF	TGTGCCAGCAGCCTACGGGACACCGATTATTTAGACTACGAGCAGTACTTC
TRBJ1-1	15	once	TRBD1	TRBV7-9	CASSPRQGAGTEAFF	TGTGCCAGCAGTCCTAGACAGGGGGCTGGCACTGAAGCTTTCTTT
TRBJ2-7	13	.	.	TRBV7-9	CASSSRDSYEQYF	TGTGCCAGCAGCTCACGCGACAGCTACGAGCAGTACTTC
TRBJ1-2	14	few	TRBD1	TRBV5-1	CASSLGRQGDGYTF	TGCGCCAGCAGCTTGGGGAGACAGGGAGATGGCTACACCTTC
TRBJ2-3	15	once	.	TRBV2	CASRLRSLGADTQYF	TGTGCCAGCAGACTCCGGTCCCTCGGGGCAGATACGCAGTATTTT
TRBJ2-7	12	.	.	TRBV19	CASSIVDGQQYF	TGTGCCAGTAGTATAGTAGATGGGCAGCAGTACTTC
TRBJ2-7	15	.	TRBD2	TRBV6-1	CASSGASGASYEQYF	TGTGCCAGCAGTGGGGCTAGCGGGGCATCCTACGAGCAGTACTTC
TRBJ2-5	14	.	TRBD2	TRBV4-3	CASSQTTSGGRQYF	TGCGCCAGCAGCCAGACGACTAGCGGGGGGCGGCAGTACTTC
TRBJ2-2	17	few	.	TRBV10-3	CAISGGITLTGTGELFF	TGTGCCATCAGTGGAGGAATTACCCTCACAGGAACCGGGGAGCTGTTTTTT
TRBJ2-7	12	.	.	TRBV5-4	CASSLDGYEQYF	TGTGCCAGCAGCTTGGACGGCTACGAGCAGTACTTC
TRBJ1-2	12	.	TRBD1	TRBV5-8	CASSDRGHGYTF	TGTGCCAGCAGCGACAGGGGGCATGGCTACACCTTC
TRBJ2-5	15	.	.	TRBV7-2	CASSLRQFGQETQYF	TGTGCCAGCAGCTTAAGACAGTTTGGCCAAGAGACCCAGTACTTC
TRBJ1-1	15	.	.	TRBV7-6	CASSLTRGMNTEAFF	TGTGCCAGCAGCCTAACCAGGGGAATGAACACTGAAGCTTTCTTT
TRBJ1-4	16	.	.	TRBV7-9	CASSLARTVPNEKLFF	TGTGCCAGCAGCTTAGCGCGGACAGTGCCTAATGAAAAACTGTTTTTT
TRBJ2-7	15	.	TRBD1	TRBV9	CASSAGQGVGYEQYF	TGTGCCAGCAGCGCCGGACAGGGAGTTGGCTACGAGCAGTACTTC
TRBJ1-5	13	.	TRBD1	TRBV2	CASRGQANQPQHF	TGTGCCAGCAGGGGACAGGCTAATCAGCCCCAGCATTTT
TRBJ1-3	17	many	.	TRBV10-3	CAISETGHLSSGNTIYF	TGTGCCATCAGTGAGACAGGGCATTTGAGCTCTGGAAACACCATATATTTT
TRBJ1-4	14	few	.	TRBV25-1	CASSRRGSHEKLFF	TGTGCCAGCAGCCGGAGAGGGTCTCATGAAAAACTGTTTTTT
TRBJ2-2	16	few	TRBD1	TRBV15	CATSRDQDRGSGELFF	TGTGCCACCAGCAGAGATCAAGACAGGGGGTCTGGGGAGCTGTTTTTT
TRBJ2-5	19	.	TRBD2	TRBV14	CASSQYWASGGPFQETQYF	TGTGCCAGCAGCCAATACTGGGCTAGCGGGGGGCCCTTCCAAGAGACCCAGTACTTC
TRBJ2-1	17	many	TRBD2	TRBV19	CASSTMGGGNSYNEQFF	TGTGCCAGTAGTACCATGGGCGGGGGAAACTCCTACAATGAGCAGTTCTTC
TRBJ2-5	12	.	.	TRBV2	CASSASEETQYF	TGTGCCAGCAGTGCGTCAGAAGAGACCCAGTACTTC
TRBJ1-4	12	.	.	TRBV19	CASSTNFEKLFF	TGTGCCAGTAGTACTAATTTTGAAAAACTGTTTTTT
TRBJ1-1	16	.	.	TRBV5-1	CASSLFDQAFDTEAFF	TGCGCCAGCAGCTTGTTTGATCAGGCCTTCGACACTGAAGCTTTCTTT
TRBJ1-3	16	.	.	TRBV18	CASSPRRTYSGNTIYF	TGTGCCAGCTCACCACGGAGGACCTACTCTGGAAACACCATATATTTT
TRBJ2-5	13	.	.	TRBV6-5	CASSYSTGETQYF	TGTGCCAGCAGTTACTCGACAGGAGAGACCCAGTACTTC
TRBJ2-7	15	.	TRBD1	TRBV6-5	CASSYQDRGPYEQYF	TGTGCCAGCAGTTACCAGGACAGGGGGCCCTACGAGCAGTACTTC
TRBJ1-4	15	once	TRBD1	TRBV12-5	CASGLAGQGQEKLFF	TGTGCTAGTGGTTTGGCCGGACAGGGACAAGAAAAACTGTTTTTT
TRBJ2-2	14	.	.	TRBV18	CASSSTGYGGELFF	TGTGCCAGCTCGTCTACAGGGTACGGCGGGGAGCTGTTTTTT
TRBJ1-3	16	.	.	TRBV10-3	CAISESGHFSGNTIYF	TGTGCCATCAGTGAGTCTGGACACTTCTCTGGAAACACCATATATTTT
TRBJ2-5	13	once	.	TRBV5-1	CASSLDREETQYF	TGCGCCAGCAGCTTGGACAGGGAGGAGACCCAGTACTTC
TRBJ1-2	13	few	TRBD1	TRBV7-9	CASNDRGVDGYTF	TGTGCCAGCAACGACAGGGGGGTAGATGGCTACACCTTC
TRBJ2-3	15	.	.	TRBV7-9	CASSLETGGTDTQYF	TGTGCCAGCAGCTTAGAGACAGGAGGCACAGATACGCAGTATTTT
TRBJ1-1	16	.	TRBD1	TRBV28	CASSSAPGGYNTEAFF	TGTGCCAGCAGTTCGGCTCCAGGGGGCTACAACACTGAAGCTTTCTTT
TRBJ1-6	18	.	.	TRBV11-3	CASSLVSMLSSYNSPLHF	TGTGCCAGCAGCTTAGTCTCGATGCTTAGCTCCTATAATTCACCCCTCCACTTT
TRBJ2-5	16	once	TRBD2	TRBV7-2	CASSSGLAGARETQYF	TGTGCCAGCAGCTCGGGACTAGCGGGGGCTCGCGAGACCCAGTACTTC
TRBJ1-3	16	.	.	TRBV28	CASSFLGDSSGNTIYF	TGTGCCAGCAGTTTTTTGGGCGACAGCTCTGGAAACACCATATATTTT
TRBJ2-2	15	.	TRBD1	TRBV6-5	CASRFGTVTPGELFF	TGTGCCAGCAGATTCGGGACAGTTACTCCCGGGGAGCTGTTTTTT
TRBJ1-4	14	.	.	TRBV5-6	CASSSSSREEKLFF	TGTGCCAGCAGTTCAAGTAGTAGAGAAGAAAAACTGTTTTTT
TRBJ1-3	14	.	.	TRBV6-5	CASSYDSSGNTIYF	TGTGCCAGCAGTTACGACAGCTCTGGAAACACCATATATTTT
TRBJ1-4	16	.	.	TRBV25-1	CASSDRTVATNEKLFF	TGTGCCAGCAGTGACAGGACAGTCGCAACTAATGAAAAACTGTTTTTT
TRBJ2-5	16	.	TRBD2	TRBV9	CASSVHGTTLGETQYF	TGTGCCAGCAGCGTTCACGGGACTACCCTCGGGGAGACCCAGTACTTC